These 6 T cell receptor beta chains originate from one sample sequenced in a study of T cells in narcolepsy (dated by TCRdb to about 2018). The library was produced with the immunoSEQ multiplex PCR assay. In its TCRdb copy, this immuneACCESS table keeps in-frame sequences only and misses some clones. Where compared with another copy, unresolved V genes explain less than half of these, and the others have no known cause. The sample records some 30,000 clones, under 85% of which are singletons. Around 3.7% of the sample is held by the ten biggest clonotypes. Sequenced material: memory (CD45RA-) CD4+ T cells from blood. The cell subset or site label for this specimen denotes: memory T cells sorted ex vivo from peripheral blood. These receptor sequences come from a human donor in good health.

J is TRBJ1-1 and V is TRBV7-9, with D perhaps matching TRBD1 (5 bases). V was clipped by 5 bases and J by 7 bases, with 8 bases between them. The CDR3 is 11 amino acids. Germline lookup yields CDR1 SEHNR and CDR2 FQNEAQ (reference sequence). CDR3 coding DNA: TGTGCCAGCAGCCAAGACAGTGAAGCTTTCTTT. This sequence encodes CASSQDSEAFF.

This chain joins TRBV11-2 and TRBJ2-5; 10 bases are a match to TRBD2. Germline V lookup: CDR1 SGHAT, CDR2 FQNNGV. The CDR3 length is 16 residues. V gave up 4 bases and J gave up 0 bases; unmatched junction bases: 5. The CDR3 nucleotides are TGTGCCAGCAGCTCCCCTAGCGGGAGAAACCAAGAGACCCAGTACTTC. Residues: CASSSPSGRNQETQYF.

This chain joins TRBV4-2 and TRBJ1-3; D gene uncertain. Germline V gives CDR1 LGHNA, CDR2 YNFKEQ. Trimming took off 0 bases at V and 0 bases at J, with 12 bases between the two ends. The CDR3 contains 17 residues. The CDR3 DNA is TGTGCCAGCAGCCAAGATGGGAGGGCTATCTCTGGAAACACCATATATTTT. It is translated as CASSQDGRAISGNTIYF.

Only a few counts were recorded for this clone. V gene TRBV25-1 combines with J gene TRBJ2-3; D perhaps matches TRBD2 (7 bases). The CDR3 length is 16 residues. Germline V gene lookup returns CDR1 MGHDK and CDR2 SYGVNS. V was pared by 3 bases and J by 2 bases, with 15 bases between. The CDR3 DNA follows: TGTGCCAGCAGTGATCTCGGGGGGCGCAACACAGATACGCAGTATTTT. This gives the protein CASSDLGGRNTDTQYF.

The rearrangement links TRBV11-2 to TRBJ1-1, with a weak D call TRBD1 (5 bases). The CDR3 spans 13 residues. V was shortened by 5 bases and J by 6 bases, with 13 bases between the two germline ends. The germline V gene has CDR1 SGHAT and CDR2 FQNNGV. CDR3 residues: CASSGQGWPEAFF. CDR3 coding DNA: TGTGCCAGCAGCGGTCAGGGTTGGCCTGAAGCTTTCTTT. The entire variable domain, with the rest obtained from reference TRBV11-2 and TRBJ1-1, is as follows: EAGVAQSPRYKIIEKRQSVAFWCNPISGHATLYWYQQILGQGPKLLIQFQNNGVVDDSQLPKDRFSAERLKGVDSTLKIQPAKLEDSAVYLCASSGQGWPEAFFGQGTRLTVV.

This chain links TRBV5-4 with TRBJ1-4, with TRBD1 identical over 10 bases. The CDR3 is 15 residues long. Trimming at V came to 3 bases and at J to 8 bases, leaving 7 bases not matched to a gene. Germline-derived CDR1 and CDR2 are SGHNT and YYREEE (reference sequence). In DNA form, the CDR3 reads TGTGCCAGCAGCTCAGGGGACAGGGGAGGAGAAAAACTGTTTTTT. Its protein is CASSSGDRGGEKLFF.